This record concerns one TCR beta chain sequence. Libraries were prepared by immunoSEQ multiplex PCR; TCRdb keeps only in-frame clonotypes and omits some of them. Of 45,000 to 55,000 clones listed, 82% are singletons. Looked up from germline, CDR1 is LNHNV and CDR2 is YYDKDF (reference sequence). With 3 bases clipped from V and 4 bases from J, the junction kept 8 bases outside the gene matches. The CDR3 is 16 amino acids. This sample was taken from a study of radiotherapy plus CTLA-4 blockade in lung cancer. Patients in the study, people with chemo-refractory metastatic non-small-cell lung cancer, received focal radiation plus ipilimumab CTLA-4 blockade.

The sequences come from peripheral blood, collected from a patient treated with radiotherapy plus ipilimumab. The J gene is TRBJ2-2, the V gene TRBV15; the match to TRBD1 covers 7 bases. This clonotype originated in a human donor with non-small cell lung cancer who had stable disease on radiotherapy plus ipilimumab. DNA for the CDR3: TGTGCCACCAGCAGCAAGGGGGCAGGGGTCACCGGGGAGCTGTTTTTT. Translation: CATSSKGAGVTGELFF.